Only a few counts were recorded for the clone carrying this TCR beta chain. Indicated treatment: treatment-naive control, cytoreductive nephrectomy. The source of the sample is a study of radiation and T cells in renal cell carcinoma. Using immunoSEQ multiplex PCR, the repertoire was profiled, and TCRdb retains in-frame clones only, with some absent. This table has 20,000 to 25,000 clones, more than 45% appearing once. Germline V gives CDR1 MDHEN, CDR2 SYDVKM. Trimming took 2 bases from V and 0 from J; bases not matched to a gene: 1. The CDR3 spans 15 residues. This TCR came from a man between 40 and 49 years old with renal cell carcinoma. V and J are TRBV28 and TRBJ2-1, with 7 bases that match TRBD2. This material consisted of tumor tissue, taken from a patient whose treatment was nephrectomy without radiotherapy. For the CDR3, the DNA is TGTGCCAGCAGTTTAGAGCGGGGCTCCTACAATGAGCAGTTCTTC. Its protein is CASSLERGSYNEQFF. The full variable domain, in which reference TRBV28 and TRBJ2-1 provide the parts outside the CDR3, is DVKVTQSSRYLVKRTGEKVFLECVQDMDHENMFWYRQDPGLGLRLIYFSYDVKMKEKGDIPEGYSVSREKKERFSLILESASTNQTSMYLCASSLERGSYNEQFFGPGTRLTVL.